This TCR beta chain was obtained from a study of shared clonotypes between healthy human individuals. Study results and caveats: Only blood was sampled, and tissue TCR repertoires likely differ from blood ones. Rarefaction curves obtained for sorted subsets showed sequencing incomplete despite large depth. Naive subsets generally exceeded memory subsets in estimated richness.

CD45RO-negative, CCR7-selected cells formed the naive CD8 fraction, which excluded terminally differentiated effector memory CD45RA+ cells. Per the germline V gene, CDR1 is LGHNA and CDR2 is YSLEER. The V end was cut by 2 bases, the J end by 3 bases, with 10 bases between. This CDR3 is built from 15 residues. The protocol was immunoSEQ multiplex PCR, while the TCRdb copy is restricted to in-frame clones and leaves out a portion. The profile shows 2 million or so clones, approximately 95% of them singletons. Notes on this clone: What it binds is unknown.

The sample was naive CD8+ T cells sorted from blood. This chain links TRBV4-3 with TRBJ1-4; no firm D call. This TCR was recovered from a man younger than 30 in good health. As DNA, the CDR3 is TGCGCCAGCAGCCAACCCGGTCTGCCTAATGAAAAACTGTTTTTT. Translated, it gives CASSQPGLPNEKLFF.